These 25 T cell receptor beta chains were sequenced from one sample in a study of blood T cell repertoires in COVID-19 (dated by TCRdb to the early 2020s). Libraries were built with the immunoSEQ multiplex PCR assay. TCRdb provides this immuneACCESS table in a form limited to in-frame rearrangements. Some clones are lacking; in checked studies, under half of them reflect an unresolved V gene, and why the rest are absent is not known. This sample comprises 200,000 to 250,000 clones, 70% to 90% of them detected only once. Jointly, the top ten make up 11% of the sample. The sequencing sample was made of PBMCs or T cells enriched from blood (not recorded which). The receptors originated from a man under 40 who had recovered from COVID-19.

The chain couples TRBV11-2 to TRBJ1-2; tentatively, D is TRBD1 (6 bases). Germline V gene lookup returns CDR1 SGHAT and CDR2 FQNNGV. V lost 5 bases and J 1 base, leaving 11 bases between the germline ends. The CDR3 contains 14 residues. The CDR3 DNA is TGTGCCAGCAGCCCCGGACAGCTTAACTATGGCTACACCTTC. It encodes CASSPGQLNYGYTF.

This CDR3 reads CASSFKTGGNNSPLHF. Written as DNA, the CDR3 is TGTGCCAGCAGTTTTAAGACAGGGGGTAATAATTCACCCCTCCACTTT. The chain uses TRBV27 and TRBJ1-6, with 9 positions matching TRBD1. This CDR3 spans 16 amino acids. Germline-derived CDR1 and CDR2 are MNHEY and SMNVEV (reference sequence). After removal of 3 bases from V and 5 bases from J, the junction contained 5 bases not matched to a gene.

V usage is TRBV7-6 and J usage is TRBJ1-1; 12 bases line up with TRBD1. Germline V gene sequence: CDR1 SGHVS, CDR2 FNYEAQ. The CDR3 length is 16 residues. J was trimmed by 6 bases and V by 2 bases; bases with no gene match: 7. The CDR3 reads CASSLTGTGGESEAFF. For the CDR3, the DNA is TGTGCCAGCAGCTTAACGGGGACAGGGGGCGAGTCTGAAGCTTTCTTT.

The rearrangement joins TRBV12-3 or TRBV12-4 to TRBJ1-5; D ambiguous. V lost 5 bases and J 7 bases, leaving 6 bases between the germline ends. This CDR3 comprises 11 residues. Here the CDR3 DNA reads TGTGCCAGCAGTACGGGACAGCCCCAGCATTTT. Amino acids: CASSTGQPQHF.

The chain is built from TRBV29-1 and TRBJ2-2; 10 bases match TRBD2. This CDR3 comprises 14 residues. The germline gives CDR1 SQVTM, CDR2 ANQGSEA. V was clipped by 5 bases and J by 7 bases; unmatched bases: 7. CDR3 residues: CSVSSGSGHGELFF. The CDR3 DNA reads as TGCAGCGTTTCTAGCGGGAGTGGGCACGGGGAGCTGTTTTTT.

The rearrangement links TRBV4-1 to TRBJ2-5; possibly TRBD2 for D (6 bases). CDR1 is MGHRA and CDR2 is YSYEKL in the germline V gene. V was cut by 4 bases and J by 1 base, with 10 bases left in between. The CDR3 is made up of 14 amino acids. The CDR3 sequence is CASSLRTIQETQYF. The CDR3 bases are TGCGCCAGCAGCCTCAGGACTATCCAAGAGACCCAGTACTTC.

The chain has TRBV14 and TRBJ1-2; D call uncertain. In germline, CDR1 is SGHDN, CDR2 FVKESK. This CDR3 is 14 amino acids long. V lost 0 bases, J lost 2 bases, and 7 bases lay in between. CDR3 coding DNA: TGTGCCAGCAGCCAAGAACAATCAAACTATGGCTACACCTTC. As protein: CASSQEQSNYGYTF.

The chain recombines TRBV28 with TRBJ2-1; TRBD2 matches 13 bases. The CDR3 is made up of 16 amino acids. Germline CDR1 is MDHEN and CDR2 is SYDVKM. The trim removed 6 bases at V and 8 bases at J, leaving 10 bases unmatched. The CDR3, as DNA: TGTGCCAGCAGATCCCATGGGACTAGCGGGAAGTATGAGCAGTTCTTC. As protein: CASRSHGTSGKYEQFF.

The chain links TRBV4-3 to TRBJ1-5; 7 bases fit TRBD1. The CDR3 length is 16 residues. V gave up 0 bases and J gave up 2 bases; unmatched junction bases: 4. Germline loops: CDR1 LGHNA, CDR2 YSLEER. CDR3: CASSQEFGQGNQPQHF. Written as DNA, the CDR3 is TGCGCCAGCAGCCAAGAGTTCGGACAGGGCAATCAGCCCCAGCATTTT.

The count of this clone is one. This sequence joins TRBV16 and TRBJ2-3, with D tentatively TRBD2 (6 bases). CDR3 length: 16 amino acids. The V end lost 3 bases, the J end lost 4 bases, and 17 bases lay between the germline ends. Germline V gives CDR1 KGHSY, CDR2 FQNENV. Written as DNA, the CDR3 is TGTGCCAGCAGCCAGGGACCGGCGGGGAGTGCAGATACGCAGTATTTT. Its translation is CASSQGPAGSADTQYF.

The V call is TRBV3-1 (or the pseudogene TRBV3-2), the J call TRBJ1-4; D is possibly TRBD1 (5 bases). Trimming pared 6 bases from V and 7 bases from J, leaving 9 bases between. CDR3 size: 12 residues. Germline CDR1 reads LGHDT; CDR2 reads YNNKEL (reference sequence). Here the CDR3 DNA reads TGTGCCAGCAGGGGGCAAGGTGAAAAACTGTTTTTT. Residues: CASRGQGEKLFF.

The chain has TRBV19 and TRBJ1-6, with a tentative D call TRBD1 (5 bases). V was cut by 8 bases and J by 5 bases, with 13 bases left in between. There are 14 residues in the CDR3. Germline CDR1 is LNHDA and CDR2 is SQIVND (reference sequence). CDR3 DNA sequence: TGTGCCAGTGGTCCAGGGTGGAATAATTCACCCCTCCACTTT. Residues: CASGPGWNNSPLHF.

The genes are TRBV11-2 and TRBJ2-1, with D perhaps matching TRBD2 (6 bases). This CDR3 comprises 14 residues. Germline lookup yields CDR1 SGHAT and CDR2 FQNNGV. V lost 1 base and J 4 bases, leaving 8 bases between the germline ends. The CDR3 DNA reads TGTGCCAGCAGCTTAGTCGGGGGTTACAATGAGCAGTTCTTC. This gives the protein CASSLVGGYNEQFF. The whole variable domain, filled in from reference TRBV11-2 and TRBJ2-1, reads EAGVAQSPRYKIIEKRQSVAFWCNPISGHATLYWYQQILGQGPKLLIQFQNNGVVDDSQLPKDRFSAERLKGVDSTLKIQPAKLEDSAVYLCASSLVGGYNEQFFGPGTRLTVL.

The chain is built from TRBV5-4 and TRBJ2-7, with TRBD2 matching 15 bases. This CDR3 has 17 amino acids. Germline V gene sequence: CDR1 SGHNT, CDR2 YYREEE (reference sequence). With 4 bases clipped from V and 0 bases from J, the junction kept 5 bases outside the gene matches. The CDR3 loop reads CASSLGTSGGSSYEQYF. Here the CDR3 DNA reads TGTGCCAGCAGCCTGGGGACTAGCGGGGGGAGCTCCTACGAGCAGTACTTC.

The chain links TRBV14 to TRBJ2-1; 7 bases agree with TRBD2. Looked up from germline, CDR1 is SGHDN and CDR2 is FVKESK. J gave up 6 bases and V 0 bases, and 2 bases lay outside the gene matches. This CDR3 is 14 amino acids long. The CDR3 is CASSQDLAVNEQFF. The CDR3 region has the DNA TGTGCCAGCAGCCAAGATCTAGCGGTCAATGAGCAGTTCTTC.

The chain couples TRBV5-4 to TRBJ2-3; TRBD2 aligns across 10 bases. There are 15 residues in the CDR3. The V gene's germline CDR1 is SGHNT and CDR2 YYREEE (reference sequence). Germline trimming cut 2 bases from V and 9 bases from J; bases unmatched to any gene: 9. The DNA of the CDR3 is TGTGCCAGCAGCTTAGCTAGCGGGAGTAGAGGCACGCAGTATTTT. Amino acids: CASSLASGSRGTQYF. The full variable domain, rest sourced from reference TRBV5-4 and TRBJ2-3, is ETGVTQSPTHLIKTRGQQVTLRCSSQSGHNTVSWYQQALGQGPQFIFQYYREEENGRGNFPPRFSGLQFPNYSSELNVNALELDDSALYLCASSLASGSRGTQYFGPGTRLTVL.

This chain joins TRBV5-1 and TRBJ2-2, with 8 bases lining up with TRBD1. The V and J ends lost 1 base and 2 bases, in that order; junction bases with no gene match: 10. Looked up from germline, CDR1 is SGHRS and CDR2 is YFSETQ. CDR3 size: 18 residues. CDR3 in amino acids: CASSLIPQGALNTGELFF. The CDR3 DNA reads as TGCGCCAGCAGCTTGATTCCGCAGGGGGCCCTTAACACCGGGGAGCTGTTTTTT.

This chain joins TRBV6-5 and TRBJ1-2; 7 positions agree with TRBD1. Germline assignment: CDR1 MNHEY and CDR2 SVGAGI. V was clipped by 8 bases and J by 4 bases; unmatched bases: 10. The CDR3 is 14 amino acids. The chain's CDR3 is CASEYNRQGYGYTF. The DNA for the CDR3 is TGTGCCAGCGAGTACAATCGACAGGGCTATGGCTACACCTTC.

The V and J genes are TRBV11-2 and TRBJ1-2; maybe TRBD1 (5 bases). Germline values: CDR1 SGHAT, CDR2 FQNNGV. This CDR3 spans 13 amino acids. With 5 bases removed from V and 0 bases from J, the gap between germline ends came to 7 bases. The CDR3 loop reads CASSHRPNYGYTF. CDR3 nucleotide sequence: TGTGCCAGCAGCCACAGGCCTAACTATGGCTACACCTTC. Looking up the rest from reference TRBV11-2 and TRBJ1-2 gives the full variable domain: EAGVAQSPRYKIIEKRQSVAFWCNPISGHATLYWYQQILGQGPKLLIQFQNNGVVDDSQLPKDRFSAERLKGVDSTLKIQPAKLEDSAVYLCASSHRPNYGYTFGSGTRLTVV.

The chain has TRBV5-1 and TRBJ2-7, with 11 nucleotides matching TRBD1. This CDR3 has 18 amino acids. Germline V gene lookup returns CDR1 SGHRS and CDR2 YFSETQ. After removal of 2 bases from V and 2 bases from J, the junction contained 12 bases not matched to a gene. The CDR3 nucleotides are TGCGCCAGCAGCTTTAGGGACAGGGGGTCTGGCATCACCTACGAGCAGTACTTC. Its translation is CASSFRDRGSGITYEQYF.

The chain joins TRBV19 to TRBJ1-5, with TRBD1 as a possible D gene (5 bases). CDR3 length: 15 amino acids. CDR1 and CDR2 (germline): LNHDA, SQIVND (reference sequence). The V and J ends lost 6 bases and 5 bases respectively, with 17 bases between them. In DNA, the CDR3 is TGTGCCAGTAGCACCGACTCCCAGGGTTATCAGCCCCAGCATTTT. Residues: CASSTDSQGYQPQHF.

The V and J genes are TRBV27 and TRBJ2-1, with 8 positions matching TRBD2. Germline CDR1 reads MNHEY; CDR2 reads SMNVEV (reference sequence). With V trimmed by 0 bases and J by 7 bases, 11 bases remained unmatched. CDR3 length: 17 residues. The CDR3 region is CASSLSVASGFQNEQFF. CDR3 DNA sequence: TGTGCCAGCAGTTTATCGGTGGCTAGCGGGTTTCAAAATGAGCAGTTCTTC.

This sequence joins TRBV3-1 (or the pseudogene TRBV3-2) and TRBJ2-7, with 9 positions matching TRBD2. Germline assignment: CDR1 LGHDT and CDR2 YNNKEL (reference sequence). This CDR3 spans 15 amino acids. The ends lost 4 bases at V and 2 bases at J; junction bases unmatched: 6. CDR3 residues: CASSPTSGPPYEQYF. CDR3 DNA sequence: TGTGCCAGCAGCCCAACTAGCGGGCCCCCCTACGAGCAGTACTTC.

This clone was picked up a small number of times. CDR3 sequence (DNA): TGTGCCAGCAGCGCACAGGGACCTCTTCGTGGCTACACCTTC. This translates into CASSAQGPLRGYTF. This rearrangement joins TRBV2 to TRBJ1-2; the D gene is possibly TRBD1 (6 bases). In germline, CDR1 is SNHLY, CDR2 FYNNEI. Deletions cut 6 bases from V and 7 bases from J, with 18 bases between. This CDR3 is built from 14 residues.

This chain uses TRBV7-2 with TRBJ1-1; D is perhaps TRBD1 (5 bases). V was pared by 2 bases and J by 5 bases, with 15 bases between. Germline V CDR1 and CDR2: SGHTA, FQGNSA. The CDR3 consists of 15 residues. CDR3 protein: CASSLFQGGSTEAFF. The CDR3 coding sequence is TGTGCCAGCAGCTTATTCCAGGGAGGTTCGACTGAAGCTTTCTTT.